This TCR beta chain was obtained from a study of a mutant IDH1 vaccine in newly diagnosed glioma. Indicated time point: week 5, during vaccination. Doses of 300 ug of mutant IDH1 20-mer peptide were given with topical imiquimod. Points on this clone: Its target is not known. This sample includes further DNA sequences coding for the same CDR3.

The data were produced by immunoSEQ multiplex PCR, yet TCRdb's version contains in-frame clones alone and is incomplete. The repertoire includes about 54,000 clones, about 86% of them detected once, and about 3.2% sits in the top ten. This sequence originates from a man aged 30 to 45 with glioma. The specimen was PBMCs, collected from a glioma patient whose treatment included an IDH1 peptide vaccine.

This chain's CDR3 is CASSRGGLNEKLFF. The CDR3 DNA reads as TGTGCCAGTAGCCGAGGGGGCCTTAATGAAAAACTGTTTTTT. This chain connects TRBV7-9 to TRBJ1-4, with 7 bases matching TRBD1. The CDR3 spans 14 residues. Germline CDR1 SEHNR, CDR2 FQNEAQ (reference sequence). Trimming cost V 9 bases and J 4 bases; bases outside gene matches: 8.